This T cell receptor (beta chain) was observed in a study of CD4 T cells in relation to SARS-CoV-2 and coronaviruses. Study information: The HLA restriction of the shared crossreactive spike epitopes was mapped. The study, taken as a whole, reports: Culture-expanded clones reflect memory recall rather than primary priming during culture.

J gave up 9 bases and V 6 bases, and 15 bases lay outside the gene matches. The V gene's germline CDR1 is MDHEN and CDR2 SYDVKM. The CDR3 extends over 15 amino acids. CD4 enrichment then naive enrichment separated naive from memory CD4+ cells. For less than eleven days, around 99,000 sorted CD4+ cells grew with T cell-depleted PBMCs and CEF. Turning to this clone: Its antigen is not identified.

Here immunoSEQ multiplex PCR was the method, and the copy in TCRdb shows in-frame clones only, minus some. The profile shows about 37,000 clones, 82% of them singletons. V usage is TRBV28 and J usage is TRBJ2-5, with TRBD1 matching over 8 bases. The material sequenced was naive CD4+ T cells from PBMCs, cultured in vitro. Subset in this sample: naive CD4+ T cells isolated by negative enrichment. The TCR sequence derives from an adult with COVID-19. In nucleotides, the CDR3 is TGTGCCAGCAGCTCTACTGGGACAGGAACGGGGGCCCAGTACTTC. Amino acid sequence: CASSSTGTGTGAQYF.